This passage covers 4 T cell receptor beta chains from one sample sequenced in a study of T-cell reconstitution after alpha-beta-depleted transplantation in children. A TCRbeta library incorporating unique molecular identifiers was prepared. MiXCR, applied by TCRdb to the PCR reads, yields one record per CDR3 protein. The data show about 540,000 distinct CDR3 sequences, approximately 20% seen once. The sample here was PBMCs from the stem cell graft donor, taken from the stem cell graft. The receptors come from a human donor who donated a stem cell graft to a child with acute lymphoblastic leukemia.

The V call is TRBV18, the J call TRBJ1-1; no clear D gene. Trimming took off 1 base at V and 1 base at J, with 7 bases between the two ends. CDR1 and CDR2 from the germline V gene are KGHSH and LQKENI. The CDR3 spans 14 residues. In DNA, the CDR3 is TGTGCCAGCTCACCACAGGCCTCGAACACTGAAGCTTTCTTT. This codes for CASSPQASNTEAFF.

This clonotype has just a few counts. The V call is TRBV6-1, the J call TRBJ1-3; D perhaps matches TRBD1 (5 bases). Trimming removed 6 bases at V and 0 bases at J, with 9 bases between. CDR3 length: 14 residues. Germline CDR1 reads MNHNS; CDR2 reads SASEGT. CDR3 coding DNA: TGTGCCAGCAGGGGGACGGACTCTGGAAACACCATATATTTT. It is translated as CASRGTDSGNTIYF.

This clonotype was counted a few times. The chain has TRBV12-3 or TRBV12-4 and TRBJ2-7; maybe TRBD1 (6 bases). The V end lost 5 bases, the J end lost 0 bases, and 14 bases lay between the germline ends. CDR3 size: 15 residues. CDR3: CASSHQGSDSYEQYF. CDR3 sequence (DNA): TGTGCCAGCAGTCACCAGGGGAGTGACTCCTACGAGCAGTACTTC.

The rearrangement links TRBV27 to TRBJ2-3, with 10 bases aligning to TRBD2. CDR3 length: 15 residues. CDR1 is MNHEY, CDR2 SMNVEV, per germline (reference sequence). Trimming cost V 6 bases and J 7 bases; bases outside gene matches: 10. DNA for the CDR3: TGTGCCAGCAGAACGGGGCTAGCGGGAGTTTATACGCAGTATTTT. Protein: CASRTGLAGVYTQYF.